The T cell receptor beta chain under discussion was sequenced for a study of T cells in Graves' hyperthyroidism and ophthalmopathy. This clonotype has ten or more counts. The germline V gene has CDR1 MNHEY and CDR2 SMNVEV (reference sequence). The CDR3 is made up of 13 amino acids. The germline V and J ends were trimmed by 2 bases and 7 bases, with 9 bases remaining between them. TCR beta CDR3 regions were amplified from RNA transcripts. TCR CDR3 regions were first amplified by RT-PCR with HTBI primers. TCRdb processed the multiplex PCR reads anew with MiXCR; each CDR3 protein has one entry. The table shows about half a million distinct CDR3 sequences, with 22% occurring only once.

The genes are TRBV27 and TRBJ1-5, with TRBD1 as a possible D gene (6 bases). The source is a woman between 70 and 85 years old with Graves' ophthalmopathy. The sample comprised blood. CDR3 region: CASSLERGQPQHF. CDR3 sequence (DNA): TGTGCCAGCAGTTTAGAGAGGGGGCAGCCCCAGCATTTT.